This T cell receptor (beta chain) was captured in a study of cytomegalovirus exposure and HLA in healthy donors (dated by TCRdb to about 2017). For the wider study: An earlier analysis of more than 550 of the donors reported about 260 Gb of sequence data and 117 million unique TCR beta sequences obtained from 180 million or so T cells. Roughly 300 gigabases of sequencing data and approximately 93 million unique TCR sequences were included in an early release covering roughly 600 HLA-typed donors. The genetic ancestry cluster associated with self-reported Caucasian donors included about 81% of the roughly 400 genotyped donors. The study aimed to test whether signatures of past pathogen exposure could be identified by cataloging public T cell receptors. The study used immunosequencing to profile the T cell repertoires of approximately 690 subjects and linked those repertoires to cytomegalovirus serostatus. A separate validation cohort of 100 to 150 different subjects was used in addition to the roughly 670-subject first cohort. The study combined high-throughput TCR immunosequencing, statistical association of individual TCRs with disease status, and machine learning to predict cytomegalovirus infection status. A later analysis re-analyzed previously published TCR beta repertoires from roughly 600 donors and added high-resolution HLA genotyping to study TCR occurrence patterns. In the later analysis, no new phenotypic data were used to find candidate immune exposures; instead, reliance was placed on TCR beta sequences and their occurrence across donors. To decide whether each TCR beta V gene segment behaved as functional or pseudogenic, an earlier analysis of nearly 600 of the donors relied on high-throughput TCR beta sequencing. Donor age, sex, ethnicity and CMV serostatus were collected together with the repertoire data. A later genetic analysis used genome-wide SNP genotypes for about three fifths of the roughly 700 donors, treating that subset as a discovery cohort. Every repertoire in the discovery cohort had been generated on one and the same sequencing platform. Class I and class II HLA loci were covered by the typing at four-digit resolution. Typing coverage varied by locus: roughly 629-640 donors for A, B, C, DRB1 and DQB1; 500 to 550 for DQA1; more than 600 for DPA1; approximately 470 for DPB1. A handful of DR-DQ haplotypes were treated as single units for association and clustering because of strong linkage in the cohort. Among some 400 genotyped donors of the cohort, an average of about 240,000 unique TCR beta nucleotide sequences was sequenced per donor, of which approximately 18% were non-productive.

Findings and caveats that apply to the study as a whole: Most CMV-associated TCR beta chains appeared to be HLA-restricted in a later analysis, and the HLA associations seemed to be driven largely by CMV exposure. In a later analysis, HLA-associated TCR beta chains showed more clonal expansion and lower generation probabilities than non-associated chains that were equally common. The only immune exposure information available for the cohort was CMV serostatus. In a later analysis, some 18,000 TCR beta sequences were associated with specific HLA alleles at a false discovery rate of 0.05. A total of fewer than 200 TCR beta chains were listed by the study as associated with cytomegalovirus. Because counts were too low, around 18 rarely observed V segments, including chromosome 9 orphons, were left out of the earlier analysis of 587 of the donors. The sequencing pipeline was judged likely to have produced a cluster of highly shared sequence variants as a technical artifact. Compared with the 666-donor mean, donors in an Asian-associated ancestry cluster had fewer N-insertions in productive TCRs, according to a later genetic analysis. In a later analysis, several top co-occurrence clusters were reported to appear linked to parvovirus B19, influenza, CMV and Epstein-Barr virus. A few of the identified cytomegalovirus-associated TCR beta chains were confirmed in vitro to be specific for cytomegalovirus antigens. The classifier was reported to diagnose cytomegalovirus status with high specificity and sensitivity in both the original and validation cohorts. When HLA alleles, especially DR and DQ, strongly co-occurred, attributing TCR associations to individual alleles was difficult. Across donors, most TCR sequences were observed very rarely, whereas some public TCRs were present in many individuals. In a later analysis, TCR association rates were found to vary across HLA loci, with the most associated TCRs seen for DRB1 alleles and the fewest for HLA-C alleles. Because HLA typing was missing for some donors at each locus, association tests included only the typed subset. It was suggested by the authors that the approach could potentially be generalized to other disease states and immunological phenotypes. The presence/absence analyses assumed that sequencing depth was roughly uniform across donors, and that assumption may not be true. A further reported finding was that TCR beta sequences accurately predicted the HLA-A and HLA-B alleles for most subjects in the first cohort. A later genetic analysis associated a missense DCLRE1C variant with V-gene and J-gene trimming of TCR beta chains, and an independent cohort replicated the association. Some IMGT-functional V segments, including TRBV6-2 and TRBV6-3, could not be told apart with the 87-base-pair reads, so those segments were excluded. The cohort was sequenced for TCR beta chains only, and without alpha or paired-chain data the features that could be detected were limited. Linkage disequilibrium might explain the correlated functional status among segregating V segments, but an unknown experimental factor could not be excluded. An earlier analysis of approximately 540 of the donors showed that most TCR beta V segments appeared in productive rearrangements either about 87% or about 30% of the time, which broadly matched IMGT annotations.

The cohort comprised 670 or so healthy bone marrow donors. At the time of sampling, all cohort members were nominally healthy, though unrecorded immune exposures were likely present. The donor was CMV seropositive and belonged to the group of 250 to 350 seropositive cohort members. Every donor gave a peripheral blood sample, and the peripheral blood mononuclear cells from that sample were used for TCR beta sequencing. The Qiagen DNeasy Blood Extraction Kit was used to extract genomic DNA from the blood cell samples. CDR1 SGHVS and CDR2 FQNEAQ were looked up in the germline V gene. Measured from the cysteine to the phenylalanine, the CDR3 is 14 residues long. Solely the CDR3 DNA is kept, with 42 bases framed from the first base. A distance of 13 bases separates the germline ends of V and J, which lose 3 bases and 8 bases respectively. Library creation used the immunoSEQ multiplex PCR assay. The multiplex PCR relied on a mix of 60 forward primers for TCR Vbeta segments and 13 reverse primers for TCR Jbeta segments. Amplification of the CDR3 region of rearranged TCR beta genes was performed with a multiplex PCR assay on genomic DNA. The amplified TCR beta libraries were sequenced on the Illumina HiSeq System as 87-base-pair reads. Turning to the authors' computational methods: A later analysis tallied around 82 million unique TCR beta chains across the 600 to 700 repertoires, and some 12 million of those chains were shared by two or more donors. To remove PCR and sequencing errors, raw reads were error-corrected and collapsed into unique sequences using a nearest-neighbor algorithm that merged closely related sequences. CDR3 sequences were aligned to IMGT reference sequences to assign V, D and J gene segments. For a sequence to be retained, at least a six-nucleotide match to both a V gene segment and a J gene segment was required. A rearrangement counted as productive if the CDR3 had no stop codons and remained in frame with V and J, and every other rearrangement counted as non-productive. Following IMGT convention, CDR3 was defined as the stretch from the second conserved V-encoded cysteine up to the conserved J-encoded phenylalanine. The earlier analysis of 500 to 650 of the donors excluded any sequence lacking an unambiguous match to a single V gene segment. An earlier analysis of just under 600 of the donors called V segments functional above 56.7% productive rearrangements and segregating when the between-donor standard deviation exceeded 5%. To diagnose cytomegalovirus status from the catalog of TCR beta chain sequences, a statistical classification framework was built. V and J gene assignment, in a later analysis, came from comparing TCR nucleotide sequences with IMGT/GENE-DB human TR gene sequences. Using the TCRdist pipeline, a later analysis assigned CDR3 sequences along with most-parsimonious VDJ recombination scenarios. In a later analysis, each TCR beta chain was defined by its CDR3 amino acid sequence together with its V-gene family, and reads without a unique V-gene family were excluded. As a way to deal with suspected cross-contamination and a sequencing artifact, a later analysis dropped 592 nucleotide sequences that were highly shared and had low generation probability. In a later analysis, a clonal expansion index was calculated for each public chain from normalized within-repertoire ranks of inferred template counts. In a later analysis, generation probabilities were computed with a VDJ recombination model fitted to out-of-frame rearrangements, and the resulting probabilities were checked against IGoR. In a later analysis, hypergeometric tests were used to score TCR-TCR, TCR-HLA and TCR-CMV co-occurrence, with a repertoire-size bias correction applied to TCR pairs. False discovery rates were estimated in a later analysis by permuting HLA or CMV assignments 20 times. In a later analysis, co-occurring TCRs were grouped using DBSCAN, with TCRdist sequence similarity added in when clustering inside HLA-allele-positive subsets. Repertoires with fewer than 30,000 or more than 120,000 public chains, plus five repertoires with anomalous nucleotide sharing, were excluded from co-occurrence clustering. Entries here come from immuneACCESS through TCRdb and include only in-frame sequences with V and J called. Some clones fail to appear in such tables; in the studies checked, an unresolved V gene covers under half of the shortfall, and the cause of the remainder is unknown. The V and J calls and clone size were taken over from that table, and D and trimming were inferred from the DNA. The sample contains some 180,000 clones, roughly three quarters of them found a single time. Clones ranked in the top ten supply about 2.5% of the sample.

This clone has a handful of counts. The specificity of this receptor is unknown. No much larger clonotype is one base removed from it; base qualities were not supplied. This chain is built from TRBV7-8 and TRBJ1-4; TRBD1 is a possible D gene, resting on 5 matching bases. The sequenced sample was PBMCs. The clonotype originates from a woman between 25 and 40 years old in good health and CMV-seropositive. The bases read TGTGCCAGCAGCTTGGGAGGGGATGGAGAAAAACTGTTTTTT. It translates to CASSLGGDGEKLFF.